The sequence of this T cell receptor beta chain was determined in a study of long-term antiretroviral therapy in people with HIV (dated by TCRdb to between 2020 and 2023). With respect to the entire study: The earliest samples were collected about a decade before the 2015 WHO recommendation for immediate ART, when ART was typically delayed until CD4 counts fell. This retrospective serial study examined whether starting ART and sustained HIV suppression were associated with changes in the composition and diversity of the TRB repertoire in peripheral blood. A total of under 250 cryopreserved PBMC samples came from a few dozen adults with confirmed HIV infection and were collected serially over a mean of roughly six years (range 1-12). Among the 30 to 35 participants with HIV, approximately 10 were female. No cross-contamination during QIAcube processing was seen in test extractions of a monoclonal T-cell line run alongside 33 polyclonal samples. Findings and caveats that apply to the study as a whole: Inferences about post-ART repertoire changes were limited because no data were available on ART adherence, viral resistance or therapy changes. HIV repertoires had narrower CDR3 length ranges than controls, and the network structure suggested an antigen-experienced repertoire that shifted only slightly toward naive after ART. Expanded TRB clones identified before ART initiation dominated the repertoire at all time points, although this dominance fluctuated and declined in many PLHIV after ART. Because pre-ART samples had limited cell numbers, unsorted PBMC were profiled rather than sorted CD4+ and CD8+ T cells. Since PBMC availability was limited, sequencing covered only the TCR beta chain, with no alpha chain pairing. The samples span the years 2004 to 2017, and the ART regimens used may be less effective than current regimens. ART initiation was associated with a significant increase in TRB diversity, but diversity stayed significantly below transplant donor controls even after long-term ART.

With respect to this clone: Its antigen is still unknown. Base qualities are not provided; no much larger clone lies one nucleotide away.

Inclusion was restricted to participants for whom at least one PBMC sample before ART initiation and at least two post-ART samples were available. All participants with HIV were treated in the United States of America. Before DNA extraction, cryopreserved samples of about 0.9-11 million PBMC were thawed and then washed. At the time of the earliest PBMC sample, participants with HIV were aged between 23 and 54 years. PBMC samples were contributed by each participant from 1-4 timepoints before ART initiation and 2-8 timepoints after ART initiation, with a median of 7 samples. For every participant, serial HIV viral load, CD4+ T-cell count, ART history and demographic data were obtained. Using a Qiagen kit on a QIAcube, genomic DNA was extracted from unsorted PBMC, with samples processed in batches of 12. The immunoSEQ hsTCRB v3.0 assay was used at survey level resolution to sequence the TRB variable region. The target sequencing depth for TRB was roughly 40,000-50,000 T-cell genomes per sample. Pooled TRB libraries were sequenced on an Illumina MiSeq with a v3 150-cycle kit. The study's processing was this. Repertoire analysis was run in R within a reproducible Nextflow workflow that covered QC, data transformation and analysis. LymphoSeq2, an R package for exploring AIRR-Seq data, was used to implement the custom analyses. A handful of samples yielding fewer than 5000 total TRB sequences were excluded, leaving more than 150 analyzed HIV repertoires. Of the 188 retained HIV repertoires, approximately 60 were collected before and 120 to 130 after ART initiation. Repertoires were downsampled to 5000 TRB nucleotide sequences, with summary statistics averaged over 100 downsampling iterations. The analysis kept only TRB sequences whose CDR3 regions were at least seven amino acids long. Diversity was measured with a Shannon entropy-derived clonality score and the Gini coefficient. In the repertoire networks, any two of the top 5000 CDR3 amino acid sequences were linked whenever the two sequences differed by an edit distance of one. Antigen specificity groups and MHC restriction were predicted for TRB CDR3 amino acid sequences with GLIPH2. To flag known CMV, EBV, HIV or tissue antigen associations, CDR3 amino acid sequences were matched against VDJdb and McPAS-TCR. Pre-ART, post-ART and control groups were compared with Wilcoxon signed-rank tests and Holm-Bonferroni correction. TCRdb stores this immuneACCESS table with in-frame sequences only. Part of the clones is absent; in the studies checked, under half of the shortfall reflects unresolved V genes, and no reason is known for the rest. V and J calls and clone size are copied from that table; D and trimming were computed from the DNA. The sample table shows around 38,000 clones, and 94% are seen once. 2% to 2.5% of the sample is held by the ten biggest clonotypes.

The input for sequencing was unsorted PBMCs, taken 9 to 9.5 years after starting antiretroviral therapy. This clonotype was sampled from a man between 25 and 39 years old with HIV.

CDR3 loop: CASRTGETQYF. The DNA sequence reads TGTGCCAGCAGGACTGGAGAGACCCAGTACTTC. The chain couples TRBV11-2 to TRBJ2-5; a confident D gene designation cannot be given. The CDR3 runs 11 residues from the cysteine to the phenylalanine. Only the CDR3 DNA is retained, 33 bases long and in frame from the first base. CDR1 and CDR2 are read off the germline V gene as SGHAT and FQNNGV. The germline ends are 6 bases apart after V is trimmed by 6 bases and J by 4 bases.